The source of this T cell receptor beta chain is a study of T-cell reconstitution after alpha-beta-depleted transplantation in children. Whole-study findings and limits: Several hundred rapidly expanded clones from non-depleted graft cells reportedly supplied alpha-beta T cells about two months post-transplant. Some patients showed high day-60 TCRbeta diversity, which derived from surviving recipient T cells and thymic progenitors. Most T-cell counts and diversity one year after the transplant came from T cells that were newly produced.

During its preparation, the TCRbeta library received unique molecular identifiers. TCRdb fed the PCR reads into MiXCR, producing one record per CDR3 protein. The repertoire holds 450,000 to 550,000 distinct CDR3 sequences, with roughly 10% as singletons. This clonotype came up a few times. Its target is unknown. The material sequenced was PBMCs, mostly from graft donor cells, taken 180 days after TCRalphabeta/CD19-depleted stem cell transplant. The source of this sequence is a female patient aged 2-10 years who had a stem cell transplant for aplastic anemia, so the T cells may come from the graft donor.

CDR3 nucleotide sequence: TGTGCCAGCAGCTTAGTCGGAGGGGGCCTCTCCTACGAGCAGTACGTC. It yields the protein CASSLVGGGLSYEQYV. The rearrangement links TRBV7-2 to TRBJ2-7; TRBD1 is a possible D gene (7 bases). Between the trimmed V and J ends, which lost 1 base and 0 bases, there was a span of 13 bases. This CDR3 has 16 residues. Per germline, CDR1 SGHTA and CDR2 FQGNSA.